Presented here are 19 T cell receptor beta chains from one specimen sequenced in a study of human thymus T cells. Sequencing used immunoSEQ multiplex PCR; TCRdb keeps in-frame clones, though not all of them. The sample consists of tens of thousands of clones, 94% of them appearing once. Sequences were obtained from blood. Source of these receptors: a boy less than two years old with a congenital heart defect but otherwise immunologically healthy.

The chain links TRBV30 to TRBJ1-4, with D unresolved. V lost 2 bases, J lost 8 bases, and 12 bases lay in between. Germline V gene sequence: CDR1 GTSNPN, CDR2 SVGIG (reference sequence). There are 13 residues in the CDR3. CDR3 sequence (DNA): TGTGCCTGGAGTAAGCGGAGTTACGAAAAACTGTTTTTT. Amino acids: CAWSKRSYEKLFF.

V gene TRBV4-2 combines with J gene TRBJ1-2, with no clear D. The CDR3 has 13 residues. The germline CDR1 and CDR2 sequences are LGHNA and YNFKEQ. V lost 2 bases, J lost 3 bases, and 7 bases lay in between. CDR3 amino acids: CASSQREDYGYTF. The CDR3 coding sequence is TGTGCCAGCAGCCAAAGGGAAGACTATGGCTACACCTTC.

V usage is TRBV27 and J usage is TRBJ2-7, with TRBD2 matching 7 bases. This CDR3 has 16 residues. Germline V gene lookup returns CDR1 MNHEY and CDR2 SMNVEV (reference sequence). J gave up 7 bases and V 3 bases, and 15 bases lay outside the gene matches. The CDR3 region is CASSLWAGETFGEQYF. The CDR3, as DNA: TGTGCCAGCAGTTTGTGGGCGGGGGAGACTTTTGGGGAGCAGTACTTC.

This chain connects TRBV6-1 to TRBJ2-7, with D maybe TRBD1 (5 bases). Trimming removed 2 bases at V and 4 bases at J, with 15 bases between. This CDR3 has 15 amino acids. Germline CDR1 MNHNS, CDR2 SASEGT. CDR3 sequence: CASSEWQGSLYEQYF. In DNA form, the CDR3 reads TGTGCCAGCAGTGAATGGCAGGGTTCCTTATACGAGCAGTACTTC.

The CDR3 sequence is CATSRTKSGTGVNEQFF. The CDR3 coding sequence is TGTGCCACCAGCAGAACCAAGTCCGGGACAGGGGTTAATGAGCAGTTCTTC. V is TRBV15 and J is TRBJ2-1, with 10 bases that match TRBD1. Germline V CDR1 and CDR2: LNHNV, YYDKDF (reference sequence). The CDR3 has 17 amino acids. V lost 2 bases and J lost 7; bases outside the gene matches: 11.

The chain uses TRBV5-6 and TRBJ2-7; D is perhaps TRBD1 (5 bases). CDR1 and CDR2 (germline): SGHDT, YYEEEE. Trimming stripped 0 bases from V and 4 bases from J, with 11 bases between. CDR3 length: 14 residues. The CDR3 reads CASSLARARYEQYF. DNA for the CDR3: TGTGCCAGCAGCTTGGCCAGGGCCAGATACGAGCAGTACTTC. Using reference TRBV5-6 and TRBJ2-7 for the parts outside the CDR3, the full variable domain is DAGVTQSPTHLIKTRGQQVTLRCSPKSGHDTVSWYQQALGQGPQFIFQYYEEEERQRGNFPDRFSGHQFPNYSSELNVNALLLGDSALYLCASSLARARYEQYFGPGTRLTVT.

This chain connects TRBV18 to TRBJ1-4; TRBD1 agrees at 9 bases. Losses at the gene ends were 3 bases for V and 8 bases for J; bases not matched to a gene: 4. CDR1 KGHSH and CDR2 LQKENI come from the germline V gene. The CDR3 length is 14 residues. The CDR3 DNA reads TGTGCCAGCTCACCCGGACAGGGGCACGAAAAACTGTTTTTT. Encoded protein: CASSPGQGHEKLFF.

The rearrangement links TRBV4-1 to TRBJ2-5, with 10 bases fitting TRBD2. Trimming took 4 bases from V and 3 from J; bases not matched to a gene: 14. The germline CDR1 and CDR2 sequences are MGHRA and YSYEKL. The CDR3 length is 18 residues. In nucleotides, the CDR3 is TGCGCCAGCAGCCCGGGGTACCTTAGCGGGGGGACCGAAGAGACCCAGTACTTC. Encoded protein: CASSPGYLSGGTEETQYF.

This CDR3 reads CATSRDRYQPQHF. The CDR3 region has the DNA TGTGCCACCAGCAGAGACCGTTATCAGCCCCAGCATTTT. The chain links TRBV15 to TRBJ1-5, with no clear D. CDR1 LNHNV and CDR2 YYDKDF come from the germline V gene (reference sequence). V was clipped by 0 bases and J by 5 bases, with 5 bases between them. There are 13 residues in the CDR3.

The V and J genes are TRBV15 and TRBJ2-1, with TRBD2 matching 7 bases. With V trimmed by 0 bases and J by 2 bases, 19 bases remained unmatched. The CDR3 consists of 21 residues. Germline values: CDR1 LNHNV, CDR2 YYDKDF (reference sequence). In DNA, the CDR3 is TGTGCCACCAGCAGAGATGCCCGCCAGGGAAGCGGGGTAGGAGCCTACAATGAGCAGTTCTTC. Amino acids: CATSRDARQGSGVGAYNEQFF.

This clone was seen only once. The gene calls are TRBV4-1 and TRBJ2-3, with D perhaps assigned TRBD1 or TRBD2 (7 bases each). CDR3 length: 16 residues. V lost 0 bases, J lost 6 bases, and 16 bases lay in between. The germline CDR1 and CDR2 sequences are MGHRA and YSYEKL. CDR3 nucleotides: TGCGCCAGCAGCCAAGAATGGGAGGGGGCATCTGATACGCAGTATTTT. It is translated as CASSQEWEGASDTQYF.

The J gene is TRBJ2-7, the V gene TRBV4-3; D not certain. The V gene lost 4 bases and the J gene lost 4 bases, with 17 bases spanning the gap. The CDR3 extends over 15 amino acids. Germline V gene data show CDR1 as LGHNA and CDR2 as YSLEER. CDR3 region: CASSPTPQWKYEQYF. The DNA of the CDR3 is TGCGCCAGCAGCCCCACCCCCCAGTGGAAATACGAGCAGTACTTC.

This clone was recorded only once. The chain combines TRBV28 with TRBJ2-6; 7 nucleotides line up with TRBD2. Germline-derived CDR1 and CDR2 are MDHEN and SYDVKM. CDR3 length: 15 amino acids. Trimming at V came to 6 bases and at J to 0 bases, leaving 2 bases not matched to a gene. The CDR3 region is CASRPGGSGANVLTF. The CDR3 DNA reads TGTGCCAGCAGACCGGGAGGCTCTGGGGCCAACGTCCTGACTTTC.

The rearrangement uses TRBV4-3 and TRBJ1-3; D is unclear. Germline lookup yields CDR1 LGHNA and CDR2 YSLEER. This CDR3 contains 15 residues. With 4 bases removed from V and 5 bases from J, the gap between germline ends came to 15 bases. The CDR3 sequence is CASSLSEGSRNTIYF. CDR3 bases: TGCGCCAGCAGCCTTTCAGAGGGATCCCGAAACACCATATATTTT.

The chain links TRBV6-5 to TRBJ2-7, with 9 bases lining up with TRBD1. The CDR3 is made up of 12 amino acids. The junction had 0 bases not matched to a gene; V was cut back by 5 bases and J by 4 bases. Per the germline V gene, CDR1 is MNHEY and CDR2 is SVGAGI. CDR3 DNA: TGTGCCAGCAGTGGACAGGGGTACGAGCAGTACTTC. Residues: CASSGQGYEQYF.

This rearrangement joins TRBV5-1 to TRBJ2-6; a weak D match, TRBD2 (6 bases). Trimming shortened V by 5 bases and J by 2 bases, and 14 bases separated the two germline ends. CDR1 SGHRS and CDR2 YFSETQ come from the germline V gene. The CDR3 consists of 16 residues. The CDR3 nucleotides read TGCGCCAGCAGAGCCGGGGGATTGGCTGGGGCCAACGTCCTGACTTTC. Amino acid sequence: CASRAGGLAGANVLTF.

This rearrangement joins TRBV20-1 to TRBJ1-1, with D perhaps TRBD1 (5 bases). CDR3 length: 10 residues. The germline CDR1 and CDR2 sequences are DFQATT and SNEGSKA (reference sequence). With 5 bases removed from V and 10 bases from J, the gap between germline ends came to 11 bases. In DNA form, the CDR3 reads TGCAGTGCTGCAGGGATCGGAGCTTTCTTT. Protein: CSAAGIGAFF.

The chain has TRBV7-2 and TRBJ2-3; a possible D gene is TRBD1 (5 bases). Germline CDR1 reads SGHTA; CDR2 reads FQGNSA. V lost 1 base and J lost 2, with 13 bases in between. The length of the CDR3 is 16 residues. This CDR3 reads CASSLVGPTPTDTQYF. Here the CDR3 DNA reads TGTGCCAGCAGCTTAGTGGGGCCAACCCCCACAGATACGCAGTATTTT.

The chain employs TRBV28 and TRBJ2-1; the D gene is possibly TRBD2 (7 bases). This CDR3 spans 15 amino acids. Per the germline V gene, CDR1 is MDHEN and CDR2 is SYDVKM. The ends were cut back, 5 bases at V and 10 bases at J, with 21 bases in the middle. For the CDR3, the DNA is TGTGCCAGCAGTCGCCAGACAGGAGGGGGAGGGGAGCAGTTCTTC. Translating gives CASSRQTGGGGEQFF.